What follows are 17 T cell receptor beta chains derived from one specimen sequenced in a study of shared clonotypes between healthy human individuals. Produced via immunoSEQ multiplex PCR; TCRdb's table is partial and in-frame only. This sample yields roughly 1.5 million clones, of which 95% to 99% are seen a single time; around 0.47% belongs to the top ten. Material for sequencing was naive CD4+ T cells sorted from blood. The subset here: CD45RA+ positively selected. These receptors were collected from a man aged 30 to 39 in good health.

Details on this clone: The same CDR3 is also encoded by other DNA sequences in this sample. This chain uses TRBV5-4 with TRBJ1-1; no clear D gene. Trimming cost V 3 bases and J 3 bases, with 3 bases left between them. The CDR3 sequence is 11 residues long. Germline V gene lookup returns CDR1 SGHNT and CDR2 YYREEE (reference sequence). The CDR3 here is CASSSYTEAFF. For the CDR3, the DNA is TGTGCCAGCAGCTCGTACACTGAAGCTTTCTTT.

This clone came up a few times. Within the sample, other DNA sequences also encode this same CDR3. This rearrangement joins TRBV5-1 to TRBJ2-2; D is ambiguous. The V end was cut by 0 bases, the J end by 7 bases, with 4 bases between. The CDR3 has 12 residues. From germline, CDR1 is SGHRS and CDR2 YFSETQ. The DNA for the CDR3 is TGCGCCAGCAGCTTGGAAGTCGGGGAGCTGTTTTTT. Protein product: CASSLEVGELFF.

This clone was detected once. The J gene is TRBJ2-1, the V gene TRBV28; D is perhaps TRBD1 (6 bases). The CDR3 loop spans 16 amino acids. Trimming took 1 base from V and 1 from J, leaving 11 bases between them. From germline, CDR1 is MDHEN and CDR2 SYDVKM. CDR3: CASSLLGDISYNEQFF. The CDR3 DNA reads TGTGCCAGCAGTTTATTGGGGGACATTTCCTACAATGAGCAGTTCTTC.

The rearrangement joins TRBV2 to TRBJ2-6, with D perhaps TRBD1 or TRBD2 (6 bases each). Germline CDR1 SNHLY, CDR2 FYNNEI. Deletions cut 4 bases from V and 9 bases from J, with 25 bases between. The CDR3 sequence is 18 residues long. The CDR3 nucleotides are TGTGCCAGCAGTGGGGGCGGGACAACTCCCATCTCGGTCAACGTCCTGACTTTC. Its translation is CASSGGGTTPISVNVLTF. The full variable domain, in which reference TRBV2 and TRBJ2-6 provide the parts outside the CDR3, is EPEVTQTPSHQVTQMGQEVILRCVPISNHLYFYWYRQILGQKVEFLVSFYNNEISEKSEIFDDQFSVERPDGSNFTLKIRSTKLEDSAMYFCASSGGGTTPISVNVLTFGAGSRLTVL.

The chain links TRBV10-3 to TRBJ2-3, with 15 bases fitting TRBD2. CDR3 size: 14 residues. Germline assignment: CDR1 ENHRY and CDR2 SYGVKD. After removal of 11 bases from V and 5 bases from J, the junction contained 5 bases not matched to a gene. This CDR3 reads CAARTSGRVDTQYF. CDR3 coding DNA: TGTGCCGCGCGGACTAGCGGGAGGGTAGATACGCAGTATTTT.

The CDR3 here is CASSYSGMRLTEAFF. The CDR3 bases are TGTGCCAGCAGTTACTCTGGGATGAGACTCACTGAAGCTTTCTTT. This chain connects TRBV6-5 to TRBJ1-1; D call uncertain. V lost 0 bases, J lost 4 bases, and 12 bases lay in between. Per germline, CDR1 MNHEY and CDR2 SVGAGI. CDR3 length: 15 amino acids.

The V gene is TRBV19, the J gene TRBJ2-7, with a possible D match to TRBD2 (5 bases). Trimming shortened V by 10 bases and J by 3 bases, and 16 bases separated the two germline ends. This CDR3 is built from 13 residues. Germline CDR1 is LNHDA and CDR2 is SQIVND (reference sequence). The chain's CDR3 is CATSGPVGYEQYF. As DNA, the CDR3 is TGTGCCACCAGCGGTCCTGTGGGCTACGAGCAGTACTTC.

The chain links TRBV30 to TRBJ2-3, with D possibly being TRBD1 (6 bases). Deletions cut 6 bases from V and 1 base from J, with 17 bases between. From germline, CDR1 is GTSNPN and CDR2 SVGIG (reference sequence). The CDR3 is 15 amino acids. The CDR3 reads CACALQGSGTDTQYF. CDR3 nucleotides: TGTGCCTGCGCGTTACAGGGTTCGGGCACAGATACGCAGTATTTT.

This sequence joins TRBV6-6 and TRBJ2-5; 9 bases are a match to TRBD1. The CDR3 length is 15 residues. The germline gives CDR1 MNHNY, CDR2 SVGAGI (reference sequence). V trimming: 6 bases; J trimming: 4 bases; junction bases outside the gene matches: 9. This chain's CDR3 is CASSQPRQGGETQYF. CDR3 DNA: TGTGCCAGCAGCCAACCCCGACAGGGGGGAGAGACCCAGTACTTC.

This CDR3 reads CASSLDLGWYEQYF. Here the CDR3 DNA reads TGTGCCAGCAGCTTAGATCTAGGATGGTACGAGCAGTACTTC. The chain links TRBV11-2 to TRBJ2-7; D remains unclear. With 0 bases removed from V and 4 bases from J, the gap between germline ends came to 10 bases. Per the germline V gene, CDR1 is SGHAT and CDR2 is FQNNGV. This CDR3 has 14 amino acids.

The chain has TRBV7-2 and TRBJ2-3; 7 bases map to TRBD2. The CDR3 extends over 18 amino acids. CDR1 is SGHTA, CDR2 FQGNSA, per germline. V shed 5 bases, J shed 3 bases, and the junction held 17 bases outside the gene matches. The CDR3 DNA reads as TGTGCCAGCAGCCTAAGAGCGGGGCGGGATGGAGGAACAGATACGCAGTATTTT. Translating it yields CASSLRAGRDGGTDTQYF.

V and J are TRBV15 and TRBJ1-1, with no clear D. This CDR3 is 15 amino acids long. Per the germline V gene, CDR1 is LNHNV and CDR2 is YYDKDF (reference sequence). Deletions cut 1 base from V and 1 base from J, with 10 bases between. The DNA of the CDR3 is TGTGCCACCAGCAGAGGAATCAGCCAGAACACTGAAGCTTTCTTT. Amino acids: CATSRGISQNTEAFF.

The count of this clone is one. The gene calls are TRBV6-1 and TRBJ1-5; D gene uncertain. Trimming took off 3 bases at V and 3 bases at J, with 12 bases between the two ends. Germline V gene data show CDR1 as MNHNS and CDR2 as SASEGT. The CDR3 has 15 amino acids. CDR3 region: CASSDRSATNQPQHF. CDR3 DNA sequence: TGTGCCAGCAGTGATAGGTCGGCAACCAATCAGCCCCAGCATTTT.

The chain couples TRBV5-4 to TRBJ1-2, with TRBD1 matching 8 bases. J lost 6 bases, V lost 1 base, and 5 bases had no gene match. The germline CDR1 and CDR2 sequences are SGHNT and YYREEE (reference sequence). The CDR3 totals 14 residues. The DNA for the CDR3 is TGTGCCAGCAGCTTGCTACAGGGGGTCGATGGCTACACCTTC. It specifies CASSLLQGVDGYTF. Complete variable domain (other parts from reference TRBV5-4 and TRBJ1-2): ETGVTQSPTHLIKTRGQQVTLRCSSQSGHNTVSWYQQALGQGPQFIFQYYREEENGRGNFPPRFSGLQFPNYSSELNVNALELDDSALYLCASSLLQGVDGYTFGSGTRLTVV.

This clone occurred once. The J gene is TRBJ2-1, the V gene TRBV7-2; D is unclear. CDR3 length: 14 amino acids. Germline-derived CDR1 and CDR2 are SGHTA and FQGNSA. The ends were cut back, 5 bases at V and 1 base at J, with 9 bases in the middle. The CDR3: CASSQTPSYNEQFF. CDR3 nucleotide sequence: TGTGCCAGCAGCCAGACTCCGTCCTACAATGAGCAGTTCTTC.

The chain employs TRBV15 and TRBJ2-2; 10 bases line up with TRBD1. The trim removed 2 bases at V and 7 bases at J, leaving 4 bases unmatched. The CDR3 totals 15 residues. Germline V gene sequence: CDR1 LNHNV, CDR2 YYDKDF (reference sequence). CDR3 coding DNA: TGTGCCACCAGCAGACCGGGACAGGGGAACGGGGAGCTGTTTTTT. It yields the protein CATSRPGQGNGELFF.

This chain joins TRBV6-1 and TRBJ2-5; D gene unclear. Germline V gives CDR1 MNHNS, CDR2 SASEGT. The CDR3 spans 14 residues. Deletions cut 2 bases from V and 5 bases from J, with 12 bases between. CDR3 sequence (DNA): TGTGCCAGCAGTGAATACGGCGGTACGGAGACCCAGTACTTC. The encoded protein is CASSEYGGTETQYF.